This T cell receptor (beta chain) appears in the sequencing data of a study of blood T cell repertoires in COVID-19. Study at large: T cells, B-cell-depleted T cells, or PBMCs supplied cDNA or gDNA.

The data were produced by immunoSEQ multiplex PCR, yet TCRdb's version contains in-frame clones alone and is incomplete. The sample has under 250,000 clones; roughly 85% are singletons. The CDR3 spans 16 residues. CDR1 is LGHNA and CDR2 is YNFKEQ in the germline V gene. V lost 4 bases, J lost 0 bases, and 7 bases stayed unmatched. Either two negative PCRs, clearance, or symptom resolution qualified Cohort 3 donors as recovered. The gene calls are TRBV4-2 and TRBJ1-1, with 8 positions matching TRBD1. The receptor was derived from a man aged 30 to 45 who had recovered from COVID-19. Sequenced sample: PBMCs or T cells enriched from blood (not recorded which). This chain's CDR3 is CASSLGTGKLNTEAFF. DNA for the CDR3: TGTGCCAGCAGCCTCGGGACAGGAAAACTGAACACTGAAGCTTTCTTT.